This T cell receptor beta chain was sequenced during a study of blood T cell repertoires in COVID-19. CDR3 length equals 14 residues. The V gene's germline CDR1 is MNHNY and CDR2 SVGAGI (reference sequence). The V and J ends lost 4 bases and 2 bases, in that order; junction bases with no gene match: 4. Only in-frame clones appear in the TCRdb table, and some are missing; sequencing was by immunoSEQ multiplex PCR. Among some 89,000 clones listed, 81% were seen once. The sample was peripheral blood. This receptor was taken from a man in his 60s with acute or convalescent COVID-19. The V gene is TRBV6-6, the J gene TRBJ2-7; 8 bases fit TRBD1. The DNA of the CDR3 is TGTGCCAGCAGTTCCGGACAGGGCCCCTACGAGCAGTACTTC. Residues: CASSSGQGPYEQYF.